What follows is one T cell receptor beta chain and its context. Antigen: not known. CDR3 length equals 13 residues. Germline lookup yields CDR1 MNHNS and CDR2 SASEGT. The V and J ends lost 4 bases and 5 bases respectively, with 9 bases between them. TCRbeta library construction was performed incorporating unique molecular identifiers. MiXCR was run by TCRdb on the PCR reads, yielding one entry per CDR3 protein. There are approximately 270,000 distinct CDR3 sequences in the sample; 20% to 30% occur only once, and roughly 5% lies in the top ten. This record comes from a study of T-cell reconstitution after alpha-beta-depleted transplantation in children. Study findings and constraints: Day-60 TCRbeta diversity that was high in some patients was derived from surviving recipient T cells and thymic progenitors.

Sequenced material: PBMCs, mostly from graft donor cells, taken 360 days after TCRalphabeta/CD19-depleted stem cell transplant. The chain uses TRBV6-1 and TRBJ1-5; maybe TRBD1 (5 bases). The sequence was collected from a female patient between 2 and 10 years old who had a stem cell transplant for congenital amegakaryocytic thrombocytopenia, so the T cells may come from the graft donor. In DNA form, the CDR3 reads TGTGCCAGCAGTGGGGACCGTTATCAGCCCCAGCATTTT. Amino acid sequence: CASSGDRYQPQHF.